This T cell receptor (beta chain) was captured by sequencing in a study of blood T cell repertoires in COVID-19. The CDR3 has 16 amino acids. Germline CDR1 is SGHTA and CDR2 is FQGTGA. V trimming: 3 bases; J trimming: 4 bases; junction bases outside the gene matches: 6. Here immunoSEQ multiplex PCR was the method, and the copy in TCRdb shows in-frame clones only, minus some. The sample has under 70,000 clones; around 87% are singletons. V is TRBV7-3 and J is TRBJ2-3; 11 bases line up with TRBD2. The receptor's source is a man in his 60s with active COVID-19. Sequencing used peripheral blood. CDR3 loop: CASSLYLAGGPDTQYF. The CDR3 DNA reads as TGTGCCAGCAGCTTGTACTTAGCGGGGGGGCCAGATACGCAGTATTTT.